This is a list of T cell receptor beta chains from one sample in a study of blood T cell repertoires in COVID-19. Sequencing was performed with immunoSEQ multiplex PCR; in TCRdb, only in-frame clones are kept and a portion is missing. The sample comprises a few hundred thousand clones, about nine tenths of which are singletons, and 3.5% to 5% rests with the top ten. Sequences were obtained from peripheral blood. These receptors all stem from a man aged 45-65 years with acute or convalescent COVID-19. Each CDR3 is given with its conserved first and last residue. The D gene is left open where the match is weak. Part of the rows lack a size; the others show once, few, many or a class for expanded clones.

abundance	d_gene	j_gene	v_gene	CDR3aa	CDR3nt
NA	NA	TRBJ1-5	TRBV6-5	CASSRQENQPQHF	TGTGCCAGCAGCCGACAGGAGAATCAGCCCCAGCATTTT
NA	NA	TRBJ1-6	TRBV12-3/TRBV12-4	CASSLLFNSPLHF	TGTGCCAGCAGTTTACTTTTCAATTCACCCCTCCACTTT
NA	NA	TRBJ1-1	TRBV19	CASSSRTVGTEAFF	TGTGCCAGTAGTTCAAGGACAGTCGGGACCGAAGCTTTCTTT
NA	TRBD1	TRBJ2-1	TRBV19	CASNVGGGHLEQFF	TGTGCCAGTAATGTAGGGGGCGGTCATCTTGAGCAGTTCTTC
NA	TRBD1	TRBJ1-2	TRBV30	CAWGHNDRADYGYTF	TGTGCCTGGGGTCACAATGACAGGGCAGACTATGGCTACACCTTC
once	NA	TRBJ1-3	TRBV6-5	CASIGGDLSGNTIYF	TGTGCCAGTATAGGGGGGGATCTCTCTGGAAACACCATATATTTT
NA	TRBD1	TRBJ2-5	TRBV11-3	CASSLGSGGETQYF	TGTGCCAGCAGCTTAGGCTCAGGGGGAGAGACCCAGTACTTC
NA	TRBD1	TRBJ1-1	TRBV18	CASSAGQGPMTEAFF	TGTGCCAGCTCGGCAGGACAGGGCCCCATGACTGAAGCTTTCTTT
NA	NA	TRBJ1-5	TRBV19	CASSIAGYSNQPQHF	TGTGCCAGTAGTATAGCAGGGTATAGCAATCAGCCCCAGCATTTT
NA	NA	TRBJ2-1	TRBV7-3	CASSVNSNSYNEQFF	TGTGCCAGCAGCGTCAACAGTAACTCCTACAATGAGCAGTTCTTC
NA	TRBD1	TRBJ1-2	TRBV6-1	CASSEAGTGGSNGYTF	TGTGCCAGCAGTGAAGCAGGGACAGGGGGCTCAAATGGCTACACCTTC
once	TRBD1	TRBJ1-5	TRBV18	CASSPTGAEGQPQHF	TGTGCCAGCTCACCTACAGGGGCGGAAGGCCAGCCCCAGCATTTT
NA	NA	TRBJ1-1	TRBV13	CASSLRDIYSNTEAFF	TGTGCCAGCAGCTTAAGGGACATCTACTCCAACACTGAAGCTTTCTTT
NA	NA	TRBJ2-6	TRBV5-1	CASTGHSGANVLTF	TGCGCCAGCACAGGCCATTCTGGGGCCAACGTCCTGACTTTC
NA	NA	TRBJ2-1	TRBV4-1	CASSQDPDLSSYNEQFF	TGCGCCAGCAGCCAAGACCCTGACTTGAGCTCCTACAATGAGCAGTTCTTC
NA	TRBD1	TRBJ1-2	TRBV6-1	CASSDPRQGLYGYTF	TGTGCCAGCAGTGACCCCAGACAGGGTCTCTATGGCTACACCTTC
few	TRBD2	TRBJ2-1	TRBV7-9	CASSYGLLGAGGQYNEQFF	TGTGCCAGCAGCTACGGGCTCCTCGGAGCGGGGGGTCAGTACAATGAGCAGTTCTTC
NA	NA	TRBJ1-1	TRBV21-1	CASGRDTEAFF	TGTGCCAGCGGGCGGGACACTGAAGCTTTCTTT
NA	TRBD2	TRBJ2-1	TRBV27	CASSLWSGGDAYNEQFF	TGTGCCAGCAGTTTATGGAGCGGGGGGGACGCATACAATGAGCAGTTCTTC
NA	TRBD1	TRBJ1-5	TRBV5-8	CASSLDRGLQPQHF	TGTGCCAGCAGCTTGGACAGGGGGCTTCAGCCCCAGCATTTT
NA	NA	TRBJ1-1	TRBV18	CASSPGEGNTEAFF	TGTGCCAGCTCACCGGGGGAGGGGAACACTGAAGCTTTCTTT
NA	NA	TRBJ1-5	TRBV3-1/TRBV3-2	CASGGGYGNQPQHF	TGTGCCTCTGGCGGGGGGTACGGCAATCAGCCCCAGCATTTT
NA	NA	TRBJ1-2	TRBV10-3	CAISEVGTPANGYTF	TGTGCCATCAGTGAGGTAGGGACTCCCGCTAATGGCTACACCTTC
NA	TRBD1	TRBJ2-2	TRBV7-3	CASSLGQGAGELFF	TGTGCCAGCAGCTTGGGACAGGGGGCCGGGGAGCTGTTTTTT
NA	TRBD2	TRBJ2-2	TRBV11-2	CASSRPRWTSMDTGELFF	TGTGCCAGCAGCCGACCGAGATGGACTAGCATGGACACCGGGGAGCTGTTTTTT
NA	NA	TRBJ1-1	TRBV15	CATSRATANTEAFF	TGTGCCACCAGCAGGGCCACAGCGAACACTGAAGCTTTCTTT
NA	TRBD1	TRBJ1-4	TRBV10-3	CAIMQAGGEKLFF	TGTGCCATCATGCAGGCAGGGGGCGAAAAACTGTTTTTT
once	NA	TRBJ1-3	TRBV7-2	CASSSRAGHSGNTIYF	TGTGCCAGCAGCTCAAGGGCAGGGCACTCTGGAAACACCATATATTTT
NA	NA	TRBJ1-2	TRBV5-1	CASSLAGVESYGYTF	TGCGCCAGCAGCTTGGCCGGGGTAGAAAGTTATGGCTACACCTTC
NA	NA	TRBJ1-3	TRBV18	CASSPGTTGNTIYF	TGTGCCAGCTCACCAGGGACAACTGGAAACACCATATATTTT
NA	TRBD1	TRBJ1-4	TRBV19	CASSIGDRAEKLFF	TGTGCCAGTAGTATAGGGGACAGGGCTGAAAAACTGTTTTTT
NA	NA	TRBJ1-1	TRBV2	CASSDEGVRSNTEAFF	TGTGCCAGCAGTGATGAGGGGGTACGTTCTAACACTGAAGCTTTCTTT
NA	NA	TRBJ1-1	TRBV12-3/TRBV12-4	CASSLTPNTEAFF	TGTGCCAGCAGTCTCACACCGAACACTGAAGCTTTCTTT
NA	NA	TRBJ2-7	TRBV7-9	CASSLGAGVGTYEQYF	TGTGCCAGCAGCTTAGGGGCAGGGGTCGGAACCTACGAGCAGTACTTC
NA	NA	TRBJ1-3	TRBV27	CASSSHIGGSGNTIYF	TGTGCCAGCAGTTCTCACATTGGGGGGTCTGGAAACACCATATATTTT
NA	NA	TRBJ2-1	TRBV11-3	CASSLERGNEQFF	TGTGCCAGCAGCTTAGAGCGGGGCAATGAGCAGTTCTTC
NA	NA	TRBJ1-1	TRBV19	CASSIPGNTEAFF	TGTGCCAGTAGTATCCCAGGGAACACTGAAGCTTTCTTT
NA	TRBD2	TRBJ2-3	TRBV5-4	CASSSQAGLNTDTQYF	TGTGCCAGCAGCTCACAAGCGGGACTTAACACAGATACGCAGTATTTT
NA	TRBD1	TRBJ1-2	TRBV7-9	CASSRDRGNYGYTF	TGTGCCAGCAGCCGGGACAGGGGCAACTATGGCTACACCTTC
NA	TRBD1	TRBJ1-1	TRBV9	CASSVGGTGTTEAFF	TGTGCCAGCAGCGTAGGAGGGACAGGGACTACTGAAGCTTTCTTT
NA	TRBD1	TRBJ2-7	TRBV6-5	CASSYSRGQGGGEQYF	TGTGCCAGCAGTTACTCCCGAGGACAGGGAGGAGGAGAGCAGTACTTC
NA	TRBD2	TRBJ2-1	TRBV7-2	CASSPRSGGSYNEQFF	TGTGCCAGCAGCCCCCGAAGCGGGGGCTCCTACAATGAGCAGTTCTTC
NA	NA	TRBJ2-3	TRBV2	CASSQRTASF	TGTGCCAGCAGTCAGAGGACAGCTTCCTTT
once	NA	TRBJ1-1	TRBV7-9	CASSFGRVRKLNTEAFF	TGTGCCAGCAGCTTTGGCCGAGTGAGGAAACTGAACACTGAAGCTTTCTTT
NA	TRBD1	TRBJ1-5	TRBV27	CASSLGGQGYQPQHF	TGTGCCAGCAGTTTGGGGGGACAGGGTTACCAGCCCCAGCATTTT
NA	NA	TRBJ1-4	TRBV4-1	CASSQGPLRVF	TGCGCCAGCAGCCAAGGTCCCCTTCGGGTTTTT
once	NA	TRBJ1-4	TRBV19	CASSIPGQREKLFF	TGTGCCAGTAGTATTCCCGGACAAAGAGAAAAACTGTTTTTT
NA	NA	TRBJ1-1	TRBV5-1	CASSVDPTGSPTEAFF	TGCGCCAGCAGCGTAGATCCGACAGGTTCACCCACTGAAGCTTTCTTT
NA	NA	TRBJ1-1	TRBV7-9	CASSLPPVNTEAFF	TGTGCCAGCAGCTTACCCCCGGTGAACACTGAAGCTTTCTTT
NA	NA	TRBJ2-5	TRBV27	CASSPQQGTRPKETQYF	TGTGCCAGCAGTCCTCAGCAGGGGACCCGTCCGAAAGAGACCCAGTACTTC
NA	TRBD1	TRBJ1-6	TRBV2	CASSATGENSPLHF	TGTGCCAGCAGCGCGACAGGGGAGAATTCACCCCTCCACTTT
NA	TRBD1	TRBJ1-2	TRBV6-5	CASRGQGRDYGYTF	TGTGCCAGCAGGGGACAGGGTCGGGACTATGGCTACACCTTC
NA	TRBD1	TRBJ1-6	TRBV5-4	CASSSGQGNSPLHF	TGTGCCAGCAGCTCGGGACAGGGGAATTCACCCCTCCACTTT
NA	TRBD1	TRBJ1-3	TRBV5-5	CASSLEGTGGNTIYF	TGTGCCAGCAGCTTGGAAGGGACAGGGGGAAACACCATATATTTT
NA	NA	TRBJ2-1	TRBV28	CASSFSGSSYNEQFF	TGTGCCAGCAGTTTTAGCGGAAGCTCCTACAATGAGCAGTTCTTC